The 11 T cell receptor beta chains listed next were all sequenced from one sample in a study of beta chain features in type 1 diabetes. Antigen specificity for these receptors is unknown. Overall study findings and caveats: Across all four CD4+ subsets, people with type 1 diabetes showed modestly shorter TCRB CDR3s.

Expressed TCRB transcripts were sequenced because the entire RNA isolate underwent reverse transcription. The protocol was immunoSEQ multiplex PCR, while the TCRdb copy is restricted to in-frame clones and leaves out a portion. The sample has 200,000 to 300,000 clones, approximately 14% seen once. Sequenced: naive CD4+ T cells from blood. All receptors come from a man aged 30-40 years with type 1 diabetes.

The chain combines TRBV6-5 with TRBJ2-5; 9 bases agree with TRBD1. The V segment lost 5 bases and the J segment 5 bases; nucleotides outside the gene matches: 9. Germline CDR1 and CDR2: MNHEY and SVGAGI. The CDR3 loop spans 15 amino acids. CDR3 nucleotide sequence: TGTGCCAGCAGTACCGGGACAGGGTACGGGGAGACCCAGTACTTC. Amino acids: CASSTGTGYGETQYF.

The V gene is TRBV7-9, the J gene TRBJ1-2; D is perhaps TRBD1 (6 bases). CDR1 is SEHNR and CDR2 is FQNEAQ in the germline V gene (reference sequence). This CDR3 has 15 residues. V lost 1 base, J lost 4 bases, and 13 bases lay in between. The CDR3 is CASSLESGALYGYTF. The CDR3 region has the DNA TGTGCCAGCAGCTTAGAGTCAGGGGCCCTCTATGGCTACACCTTC. Full variable domain (rest looked up from reference TRBV7-9 and TRBJ1-2): DTGVSQNPRHKITKRGQNVTFRCDPISEHNRLYWYRQTLGQGPEFLTYFQNEAQLEKSRLLSDRFSAERPKGSFSTLEIQRTEQGDSAMYLCASSLESGALYGYTFGSGTRLTVV.

This chain uses TRBV7-2 with TRBJ2-3; 8 nucleotides line up with TRBD2. The CDR3 has 16 amino acids. V lost 2 bases, J lost 1 base, and 5 bases stayed unmatched. Per germline, CDR1 SGHTA and CDR2 FQGNSA. The DNA for the CDR3 is TGTGCCAGCAGCTTAACCCGAGCGGGAGGCACAGATACGCAGTATTTT. This encodes CASSLTRAGGTDTQYF.

Comments on this clone: At one end, the junction sequence differs from germline, possibly due to a read error. The V gene is TRBV6-6, the J gene TRBJ1-2; 7 nucleotides agree with TRBD1. This CDR3 is 12 amino acids long. Germline V gives CDR1 MNHNY, CDR2 SVGAGI (reference sequence). CDR3 in DNA: TGTGCCACCACAGGGGAGTCCTATGGCTACACCTTT. Protein product: CATTGESYGYTF.

The genes are TRBV5-4 and TRBJ2-5; 10 nucleotides agree with TRBD2. Germline values: CDR1 SGHNT, CDR2 YYREEE (reference sequence). Unmatched junction bases numbered 3, after V lost 2 bases and J lost 5 bases. The CDR3 contains 14 residues. The CDR3 bases are TGTGCCAGCAGCTTAGCGGGAGGGGGGGAGACCCAGTACTTC. As protein: CASSLAGGGETQYF.

The V call is TRBV5-1, the J call TRBJ2-7, with 7 nucleotides matching TRBD1. Germline loops: CDR1 SGHRS, CDR2 YFSETQ. The CDR3 covers 13 residues. V was clipped by 4 bases and J by 2 bases; unmatched bases: 3. CDR3 protein: CASSAGTAYEQYF. The CDR3 DNA sequence: TGCGCCAGCAGCGCAGGGACAGCCTACGAGCAGTACTTC.

The V gene is TRBV30, the J gene TRBJ1-3; D is ambiguous. Trimming cost V 5 bases and J 0 bases, with 2 bases left between them. The CDR3 contains 11 residues. The germline gives CDR1 GTSNPN, CDR2 SVGIG (reference sequence). The CDR3 sequence is CAWLSGNTIYF. CDR3 in DNA: TGTGCCTGGCTCTCTGGAAACACCATATATTTT.

This clone turned up a few times. The genes are TRBV2 and TRBJ2-7, with a tentative D call TRBD1 (6 bases). Trimming removed 8 bases from V and 0 bases from J, with 8 bases in between. There are 12 residues in the CDR3. CDR1 is SNHLY, CDR2 FYNNEI, per germline. CDR3 region: CASGQNSYEQYF. For the CDR3, the DNA is TGTGCCAGCGGACAGAACTCCTACGAGCAGTACTTC.

Only a few counts were recorded for this clone. V and J are TRBV19 and TRBJ2-3; maybe TRBD1 (6 bases). Trimming took 10 bases from V and 1 from J, leaving 12 bases between them. Germline V gives CDR1 LNHDA, CDR2 SQIVND (reference sequence). The CDR3 has 13 amino acids. Here the CDR3 reads CATNSGGTDTQYF. As DNA, the CDR3 is TGTGCCACCAACTCAGGGGGCACAGATACGCAGTATTTT.

The chain combines TRBV9 with TRBJ2-1; 8 bases agree with TRBD1. The germline gives CDR1 SGDLS, CDR2 YYNGEE. This CDR3 has 15 residues. V gave up 4 bases and J gave up 5 bases; unmatched junction bases: 8. The CDR3 spells CASSPRTGFDNEQFF. The CDR3 nucleotides are TGTGCCAGCAGCCCTCGGACAGGGTTCGACAATGAGCAGTTCTTC. Combining the CDR3 with reference TRBV9 and TRBJ2-1 gives the whole variable domain DSGVTQTPKHLITATGQRVTLRCSPRSGDLSVYWYQQSLDQGLQFLIQYYNGEERAKGNILERFSAQQFPDLHSELNLSSLELGDSALYFCASSPRTGFDNEQFFGPGTRLTVL.

V gene TRBV5-1 combines with J gene TRBJ2-3; 8 bases match TRBD1. The CDR3 contains 14 residues. CDR1 SGHRS and CDR2 YFSETQ come from the germline V gene. Trimming at V came to 6 bases and at J to 1 base, leaving 4 bases not matched to a gene. CDR3 DNA: TGCGCCAGCAACTGGGACAGGCGCACAGATACGCAGTATTTT. Translation: CASNWDRRTDTQYF.